This T cell receptor (beta chain) emerged from a study of vaccination and CD4 T cells after COVID-19. Study information: SARS-CoV-2 was confirmed by nasal swab PCR; disease was mild in several, severe in one.

Comment on this clonotype: As yet, its antigen is unknown.

Scientists ran DNA taken from cultured CD4+ T cells through the Oncomine TCR Beta short-read assay for sequencing. MiXCR, run by TCRdb on the PCR reads, gives a single entry per CDR3 protein. The repertoire has approximately 15,000 distinct CDR3 sequences, approximately 42% of them found once; the top ten carry roughly 19%. The CDR3 contains 16 residues. Trimming removed 2 bases from V and 3 bases from J; junction bases left unmatched: 7. Germline V CDR1 and CDR2: WNHNN, SYGVQD (reference sequence). The treatment: approximately 10-day PBMC culture with coronavirus spike peptide pools or control peptides (ViraFEST assay). ViraFEST expanded antigen-specific T cells with peptide pools, then sequenced TCRs. General observations from the study: Only post-vaccination samples contained a median roughly 90% of the reactive clones in convalescent patients.

Sequencing was carried out using cultured CD4+ T cells from blood. This receptor was obtained from a human donor with COVID-19. This chain links TRBV10-1 with TRBJ2-3; 8 positions match TRBD1. In nucleotides, the CDR3 is TGCGCCAGCAGTGAGCACCGGACAGGGTCTACAGATACGCAGTATTTT. Protein: CASSEHRTGSTDTQYF.